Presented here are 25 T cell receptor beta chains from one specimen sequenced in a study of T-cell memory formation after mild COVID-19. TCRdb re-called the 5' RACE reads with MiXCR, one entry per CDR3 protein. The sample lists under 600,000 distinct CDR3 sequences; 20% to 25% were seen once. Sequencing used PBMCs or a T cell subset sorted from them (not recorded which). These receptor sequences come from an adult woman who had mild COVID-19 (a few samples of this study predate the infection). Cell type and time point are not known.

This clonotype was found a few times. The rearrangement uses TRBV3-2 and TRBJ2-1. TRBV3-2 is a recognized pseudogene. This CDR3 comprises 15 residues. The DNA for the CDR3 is TGTGCCAGCAGCCAAGATAAGGCCGAATACAATGAGCAGTTCTTC. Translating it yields CASSQDKAEYNEQFF.

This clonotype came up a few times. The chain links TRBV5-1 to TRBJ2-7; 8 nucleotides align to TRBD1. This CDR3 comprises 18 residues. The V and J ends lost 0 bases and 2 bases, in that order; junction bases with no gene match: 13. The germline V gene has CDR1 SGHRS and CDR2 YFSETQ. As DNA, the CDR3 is TGCGCCAGCAGCTTGGCCTGGTCAGGGGGCTCTCTAACCTACGAGCAGTACTTC. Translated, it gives CASSLAWSGGSLTYEQYF.

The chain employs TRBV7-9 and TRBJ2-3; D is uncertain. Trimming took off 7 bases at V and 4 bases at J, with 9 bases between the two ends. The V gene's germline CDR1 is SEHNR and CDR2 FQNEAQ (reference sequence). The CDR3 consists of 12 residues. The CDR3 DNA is TGTGCCAGCACCCTATTGGCAGATACGCAGTATTTT. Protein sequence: CASTLLADTQYF.

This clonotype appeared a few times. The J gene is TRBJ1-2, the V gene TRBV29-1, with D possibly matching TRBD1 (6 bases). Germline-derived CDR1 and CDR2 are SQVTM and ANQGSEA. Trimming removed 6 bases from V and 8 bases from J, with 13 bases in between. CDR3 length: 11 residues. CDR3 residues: CSVWTASGYTF. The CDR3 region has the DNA TGCAGCGTCTGGACAGCCTCGGGCTACACCTTC.

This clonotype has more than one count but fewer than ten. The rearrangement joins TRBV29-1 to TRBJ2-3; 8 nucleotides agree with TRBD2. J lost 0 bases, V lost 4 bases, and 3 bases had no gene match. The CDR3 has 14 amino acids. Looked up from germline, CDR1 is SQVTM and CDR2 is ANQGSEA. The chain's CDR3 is CSVAASGSTDTQYF. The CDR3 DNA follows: TGCAGCGTTGCAGCTAGCGGGAGCACAGATACGCAGTATTTT.

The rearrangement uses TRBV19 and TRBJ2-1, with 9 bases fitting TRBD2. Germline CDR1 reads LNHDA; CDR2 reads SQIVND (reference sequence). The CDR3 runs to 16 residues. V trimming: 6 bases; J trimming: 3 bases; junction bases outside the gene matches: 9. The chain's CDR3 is CASREWGTSYYNEQFF. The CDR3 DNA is TGTGCCAGTAGGGAGTGGGGGACTAGCTACTACAATGAGCAGTTCTTC.

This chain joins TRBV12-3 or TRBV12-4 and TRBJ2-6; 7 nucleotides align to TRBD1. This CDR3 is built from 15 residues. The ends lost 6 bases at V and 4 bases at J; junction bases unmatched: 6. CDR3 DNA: TGTGCCAGCAGAGAACAGGGGTTCGGGGCCAACGTCCTGACTTTC. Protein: CASREQGFGANVLTF.

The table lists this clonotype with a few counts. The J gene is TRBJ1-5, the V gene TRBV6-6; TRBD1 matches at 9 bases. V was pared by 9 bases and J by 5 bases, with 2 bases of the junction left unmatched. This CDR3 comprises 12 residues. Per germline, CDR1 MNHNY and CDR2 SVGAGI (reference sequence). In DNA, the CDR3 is TGTGCCAGTACAGGGGGCTATCAGCCCCAGCATTTT. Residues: CASTGGYQPQHF.

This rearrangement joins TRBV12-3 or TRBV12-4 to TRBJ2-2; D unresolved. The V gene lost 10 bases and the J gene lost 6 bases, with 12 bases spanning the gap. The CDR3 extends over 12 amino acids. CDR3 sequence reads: CATGRGSGELFF. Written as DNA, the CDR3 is TGTGCCACCGGTAGAGGATCCGGGGAGCTGTTTTTT.

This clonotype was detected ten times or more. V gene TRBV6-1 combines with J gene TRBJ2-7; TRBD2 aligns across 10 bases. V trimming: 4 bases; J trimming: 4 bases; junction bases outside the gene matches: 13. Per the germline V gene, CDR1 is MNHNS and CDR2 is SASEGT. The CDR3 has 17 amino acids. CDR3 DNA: TGTGCCAGCAGTGCCCGAACGACTAGCGGGCCTCGGTACGAGCAGTACTTC. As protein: CASSARTTSGPRYEQYF.

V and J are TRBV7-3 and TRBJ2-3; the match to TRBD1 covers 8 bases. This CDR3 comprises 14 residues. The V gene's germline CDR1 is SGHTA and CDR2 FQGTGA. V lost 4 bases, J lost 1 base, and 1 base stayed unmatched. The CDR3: CASSSDRGTDTQYF. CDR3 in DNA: TGTGCCAGCAGCTCGGACAGGGGCACAGATACGCAGTATTTT.

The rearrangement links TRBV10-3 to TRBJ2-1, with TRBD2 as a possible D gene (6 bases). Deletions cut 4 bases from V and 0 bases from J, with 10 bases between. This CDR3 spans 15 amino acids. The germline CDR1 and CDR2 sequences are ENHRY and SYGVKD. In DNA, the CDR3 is TGTGCCATCAGTGGTAGCGGTACCTCCTACAATGAGCAGTTCTTC. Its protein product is CAISGSGTSYNEQFF.

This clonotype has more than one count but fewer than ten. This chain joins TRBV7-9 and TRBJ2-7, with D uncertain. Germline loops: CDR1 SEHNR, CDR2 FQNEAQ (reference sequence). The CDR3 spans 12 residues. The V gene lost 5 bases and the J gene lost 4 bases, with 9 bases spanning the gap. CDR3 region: CASSDSWYEQYF. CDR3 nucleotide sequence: TGTGCCAGCAGCGACTCCTGGTACGAGCAGTACTTC.

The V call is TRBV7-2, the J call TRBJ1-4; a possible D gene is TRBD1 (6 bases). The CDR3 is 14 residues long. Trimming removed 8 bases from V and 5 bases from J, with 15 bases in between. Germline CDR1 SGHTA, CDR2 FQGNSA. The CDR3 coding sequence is TGTGCCAGCTGTCCCGGACAGAGAAATGAAAAACTGTTTTTT. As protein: CASCPGQRNEKLFF.

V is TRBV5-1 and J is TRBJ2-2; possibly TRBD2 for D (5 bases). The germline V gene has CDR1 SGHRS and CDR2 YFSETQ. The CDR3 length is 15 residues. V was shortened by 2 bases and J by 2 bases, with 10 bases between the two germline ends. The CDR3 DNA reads TGCGCCAGCAGCTTTACGGGGATTAACACCGGGGAGCTGTTTTTT. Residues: CASSFTGINTGELFF.

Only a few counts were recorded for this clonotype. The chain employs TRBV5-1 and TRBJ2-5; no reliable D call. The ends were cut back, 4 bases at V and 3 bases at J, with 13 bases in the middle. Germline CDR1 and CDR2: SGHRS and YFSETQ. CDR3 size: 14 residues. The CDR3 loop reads CASSPHAGEETQYF. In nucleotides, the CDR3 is TGCGCCAGCAGCCCACACGCAGGAGAAGAGACCCAGTACTTC.

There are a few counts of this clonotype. In DNA form, the CDR3 reads TGTGCCAGCAGCTCCCCCCAGGGCCCGAACACTGAAGCTTTCTTT. It specifies CASSSPQGPNTEAFF. The V gene is TRBV7-3, the J gene TRBJ1-1; the D gene is possibly TRBD1 (5 bases). Trimming stripped 4 bases from V and 1 base from J, with 13 bases between. This CDR3 is 15 amino acids long. CDR1 and CDR2 from the germline V gene are SGHTA and FQGTGA.

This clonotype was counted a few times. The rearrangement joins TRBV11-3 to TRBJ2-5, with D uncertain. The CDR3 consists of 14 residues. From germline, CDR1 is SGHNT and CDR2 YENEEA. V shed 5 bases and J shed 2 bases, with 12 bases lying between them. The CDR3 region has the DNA TGTGCCAGCAGCCTCCCCCGGCAACAAGAGACCCAGTACTTC. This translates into CASSLPRQQETQYF.

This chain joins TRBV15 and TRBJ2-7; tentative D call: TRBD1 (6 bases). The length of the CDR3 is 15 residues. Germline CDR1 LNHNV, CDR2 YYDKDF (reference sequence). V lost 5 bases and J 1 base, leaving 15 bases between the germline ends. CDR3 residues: CATSQGSTPSYEQYF. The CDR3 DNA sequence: TGTGCCACCAGCCAGGGGTCAACACCATCCTACGAGCAGTACTTC.

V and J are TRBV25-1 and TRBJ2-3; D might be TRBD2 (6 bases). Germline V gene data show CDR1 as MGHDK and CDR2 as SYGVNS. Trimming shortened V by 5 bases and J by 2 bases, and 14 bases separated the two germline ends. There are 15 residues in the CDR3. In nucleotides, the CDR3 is TGTGCCAGCAGTCGCTTTGGCGGGACCACAGATACGCAGTATTTT. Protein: CASSRFGGTTDTQYF.

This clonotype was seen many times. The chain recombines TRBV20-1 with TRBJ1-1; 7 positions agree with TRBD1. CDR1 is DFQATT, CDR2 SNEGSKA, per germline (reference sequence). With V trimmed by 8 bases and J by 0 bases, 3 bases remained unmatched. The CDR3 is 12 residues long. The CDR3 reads CSPTGMNTEAFF. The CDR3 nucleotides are TGCAGTCCGACAGGGATGAACACTGAAGCTTTCTTT.

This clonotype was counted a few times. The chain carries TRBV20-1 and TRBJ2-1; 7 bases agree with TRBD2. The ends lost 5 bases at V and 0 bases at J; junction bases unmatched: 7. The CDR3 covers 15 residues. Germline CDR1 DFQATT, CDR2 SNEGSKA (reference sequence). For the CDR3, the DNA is TGCAGTGCTGTCCCCGGGGGGAGCTCCTACAATGAGCAGTTCTTC. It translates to CSAVPGGSSYNEQFF.

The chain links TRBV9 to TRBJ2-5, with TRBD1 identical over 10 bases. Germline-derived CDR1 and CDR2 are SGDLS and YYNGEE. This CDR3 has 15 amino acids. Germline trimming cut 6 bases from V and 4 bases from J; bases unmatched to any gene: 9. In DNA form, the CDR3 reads TGTGCCAGCAACCGACTGGGACAGGGGATAGAGACCCAGTACTTC. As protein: CASNRLGQGIETQYF.

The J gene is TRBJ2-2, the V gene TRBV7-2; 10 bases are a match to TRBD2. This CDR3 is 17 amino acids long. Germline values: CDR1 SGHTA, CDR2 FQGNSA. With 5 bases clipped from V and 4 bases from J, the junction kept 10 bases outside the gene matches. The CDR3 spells CASSTSGTRTGTGELFF. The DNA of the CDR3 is TGTGCCAGCAGCACTAGCGGGACACGAACGGGCACCGGGGAGCTGTTTTTT.

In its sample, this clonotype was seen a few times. CDR3 bases: TGCAGCCTTCCGGGACTAGCGGGGGGCAGGGACTACAATGAGCAGTTCTTC. Residues: CSLPGLAGGRDYNEQFF. This chain uses TRBV20-1 with TRBJ2-1; TRBD2 matches 15 bases. The CDR3 totals 17 residues. The V gene's germline CDR1 is DFQATT and CDR2 SNEGSKA (reference sequence).